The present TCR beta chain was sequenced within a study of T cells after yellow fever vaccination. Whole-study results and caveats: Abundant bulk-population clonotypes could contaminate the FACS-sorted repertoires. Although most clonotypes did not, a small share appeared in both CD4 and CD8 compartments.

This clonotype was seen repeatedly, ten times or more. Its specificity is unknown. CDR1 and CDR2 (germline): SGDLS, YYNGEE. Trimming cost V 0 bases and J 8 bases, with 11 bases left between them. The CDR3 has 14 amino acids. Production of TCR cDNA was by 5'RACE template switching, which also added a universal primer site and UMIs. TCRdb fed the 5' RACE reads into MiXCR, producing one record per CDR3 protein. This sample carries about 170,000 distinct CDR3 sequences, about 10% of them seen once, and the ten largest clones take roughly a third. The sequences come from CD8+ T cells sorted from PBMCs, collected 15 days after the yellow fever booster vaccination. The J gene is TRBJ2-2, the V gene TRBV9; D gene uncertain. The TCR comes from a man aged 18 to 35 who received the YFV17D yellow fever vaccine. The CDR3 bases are TGTGCCAGCAGCGTAGAAGGTTCGTCGGGGGAGCTGTTTTTT. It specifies CASSVEGSSGELFF.